This TCR beta chain was sequenced for a study of shared clonotypes between healthy human individuals. CD45RA+ naive and CD45RA-negative memory subsets were separated from CD4+ cells. A note on this clone: Antigen specificity is unknown.

This CDR3 contains 15 residues. From germline, CDR1 is MDHEN and CDR2 SYDVKM. V lost 7 bases to trimming and J lost 5 bases, with 18 bases between them. At deep level, the assay was performed. The data were produced by immunoSEQ multiplex PCR, yet TCRdb's version contains in-frame clones alone and is incomplete. The sample shows some 2,400,000 clones, approximately 95% of them seen only once. Study findings and constraints: Non-shared clonotypes were found to have lower generation probabilities than the clonotypes that were shared by all four of the sorted-subset donors. In a handful of donors, about 5% of naive CD4 clonotypes appeared in common.

The TCR originated in a man aged 18-30 years in good health. The sequenced material came from naive CD4+ T cells sorted from blood. The subset denotes: CD45RA+ positively selected. The chain combines TRBV28 with TRBJ1-5; the D is unclear. CDR3 nucleotide sequence: TGTGCCAGCACCAACCCCCCCGGGCTCGATCAGCCCCAGCATTTT. Its protein product is CASTNPPGLDQPQHF.